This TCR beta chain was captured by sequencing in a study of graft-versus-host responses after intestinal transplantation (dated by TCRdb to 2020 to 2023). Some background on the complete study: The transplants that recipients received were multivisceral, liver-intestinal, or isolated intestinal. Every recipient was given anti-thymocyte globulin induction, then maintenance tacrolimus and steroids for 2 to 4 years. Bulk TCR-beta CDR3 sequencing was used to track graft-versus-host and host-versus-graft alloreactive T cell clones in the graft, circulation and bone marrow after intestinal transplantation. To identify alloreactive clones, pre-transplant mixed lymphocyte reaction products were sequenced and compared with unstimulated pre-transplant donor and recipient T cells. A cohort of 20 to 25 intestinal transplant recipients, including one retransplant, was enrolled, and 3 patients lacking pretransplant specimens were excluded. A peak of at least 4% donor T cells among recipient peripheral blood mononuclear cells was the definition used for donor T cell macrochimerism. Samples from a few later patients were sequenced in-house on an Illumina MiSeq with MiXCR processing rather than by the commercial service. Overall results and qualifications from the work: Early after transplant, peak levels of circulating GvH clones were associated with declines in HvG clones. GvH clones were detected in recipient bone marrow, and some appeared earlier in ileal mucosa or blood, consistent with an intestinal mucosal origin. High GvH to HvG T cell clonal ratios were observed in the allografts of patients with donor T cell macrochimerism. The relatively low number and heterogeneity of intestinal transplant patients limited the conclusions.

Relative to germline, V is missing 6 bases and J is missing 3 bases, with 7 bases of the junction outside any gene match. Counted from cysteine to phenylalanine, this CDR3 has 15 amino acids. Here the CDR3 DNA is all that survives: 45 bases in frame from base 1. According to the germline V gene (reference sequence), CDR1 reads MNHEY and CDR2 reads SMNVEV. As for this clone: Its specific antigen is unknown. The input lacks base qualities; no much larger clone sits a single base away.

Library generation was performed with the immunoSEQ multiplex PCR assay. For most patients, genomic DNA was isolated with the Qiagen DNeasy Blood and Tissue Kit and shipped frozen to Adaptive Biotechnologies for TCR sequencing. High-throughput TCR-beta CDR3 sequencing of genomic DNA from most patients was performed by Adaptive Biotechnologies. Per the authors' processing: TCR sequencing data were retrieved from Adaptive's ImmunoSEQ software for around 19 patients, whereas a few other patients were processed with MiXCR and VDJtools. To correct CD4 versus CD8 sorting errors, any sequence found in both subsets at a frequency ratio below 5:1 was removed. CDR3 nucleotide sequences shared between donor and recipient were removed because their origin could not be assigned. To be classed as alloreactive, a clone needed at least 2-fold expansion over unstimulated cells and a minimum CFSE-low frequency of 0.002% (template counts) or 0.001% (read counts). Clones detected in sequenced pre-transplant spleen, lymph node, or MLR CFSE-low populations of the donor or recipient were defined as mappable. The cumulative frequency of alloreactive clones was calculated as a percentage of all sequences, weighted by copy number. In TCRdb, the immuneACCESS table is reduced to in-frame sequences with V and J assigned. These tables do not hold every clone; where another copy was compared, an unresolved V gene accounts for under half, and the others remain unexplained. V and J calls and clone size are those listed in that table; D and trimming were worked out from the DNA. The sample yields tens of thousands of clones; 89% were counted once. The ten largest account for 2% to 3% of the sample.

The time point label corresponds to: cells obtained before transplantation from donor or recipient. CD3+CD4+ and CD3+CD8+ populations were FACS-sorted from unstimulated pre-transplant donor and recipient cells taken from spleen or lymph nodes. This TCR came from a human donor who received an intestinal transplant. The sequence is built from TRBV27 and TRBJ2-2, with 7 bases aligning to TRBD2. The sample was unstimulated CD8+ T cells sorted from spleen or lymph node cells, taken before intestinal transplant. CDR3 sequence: CASRPLAEDTGELFF. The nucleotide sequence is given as TGTGCCAGCAGGCCCCTAGCGGAGGACACCGGGGAGCTGTTTTTT.